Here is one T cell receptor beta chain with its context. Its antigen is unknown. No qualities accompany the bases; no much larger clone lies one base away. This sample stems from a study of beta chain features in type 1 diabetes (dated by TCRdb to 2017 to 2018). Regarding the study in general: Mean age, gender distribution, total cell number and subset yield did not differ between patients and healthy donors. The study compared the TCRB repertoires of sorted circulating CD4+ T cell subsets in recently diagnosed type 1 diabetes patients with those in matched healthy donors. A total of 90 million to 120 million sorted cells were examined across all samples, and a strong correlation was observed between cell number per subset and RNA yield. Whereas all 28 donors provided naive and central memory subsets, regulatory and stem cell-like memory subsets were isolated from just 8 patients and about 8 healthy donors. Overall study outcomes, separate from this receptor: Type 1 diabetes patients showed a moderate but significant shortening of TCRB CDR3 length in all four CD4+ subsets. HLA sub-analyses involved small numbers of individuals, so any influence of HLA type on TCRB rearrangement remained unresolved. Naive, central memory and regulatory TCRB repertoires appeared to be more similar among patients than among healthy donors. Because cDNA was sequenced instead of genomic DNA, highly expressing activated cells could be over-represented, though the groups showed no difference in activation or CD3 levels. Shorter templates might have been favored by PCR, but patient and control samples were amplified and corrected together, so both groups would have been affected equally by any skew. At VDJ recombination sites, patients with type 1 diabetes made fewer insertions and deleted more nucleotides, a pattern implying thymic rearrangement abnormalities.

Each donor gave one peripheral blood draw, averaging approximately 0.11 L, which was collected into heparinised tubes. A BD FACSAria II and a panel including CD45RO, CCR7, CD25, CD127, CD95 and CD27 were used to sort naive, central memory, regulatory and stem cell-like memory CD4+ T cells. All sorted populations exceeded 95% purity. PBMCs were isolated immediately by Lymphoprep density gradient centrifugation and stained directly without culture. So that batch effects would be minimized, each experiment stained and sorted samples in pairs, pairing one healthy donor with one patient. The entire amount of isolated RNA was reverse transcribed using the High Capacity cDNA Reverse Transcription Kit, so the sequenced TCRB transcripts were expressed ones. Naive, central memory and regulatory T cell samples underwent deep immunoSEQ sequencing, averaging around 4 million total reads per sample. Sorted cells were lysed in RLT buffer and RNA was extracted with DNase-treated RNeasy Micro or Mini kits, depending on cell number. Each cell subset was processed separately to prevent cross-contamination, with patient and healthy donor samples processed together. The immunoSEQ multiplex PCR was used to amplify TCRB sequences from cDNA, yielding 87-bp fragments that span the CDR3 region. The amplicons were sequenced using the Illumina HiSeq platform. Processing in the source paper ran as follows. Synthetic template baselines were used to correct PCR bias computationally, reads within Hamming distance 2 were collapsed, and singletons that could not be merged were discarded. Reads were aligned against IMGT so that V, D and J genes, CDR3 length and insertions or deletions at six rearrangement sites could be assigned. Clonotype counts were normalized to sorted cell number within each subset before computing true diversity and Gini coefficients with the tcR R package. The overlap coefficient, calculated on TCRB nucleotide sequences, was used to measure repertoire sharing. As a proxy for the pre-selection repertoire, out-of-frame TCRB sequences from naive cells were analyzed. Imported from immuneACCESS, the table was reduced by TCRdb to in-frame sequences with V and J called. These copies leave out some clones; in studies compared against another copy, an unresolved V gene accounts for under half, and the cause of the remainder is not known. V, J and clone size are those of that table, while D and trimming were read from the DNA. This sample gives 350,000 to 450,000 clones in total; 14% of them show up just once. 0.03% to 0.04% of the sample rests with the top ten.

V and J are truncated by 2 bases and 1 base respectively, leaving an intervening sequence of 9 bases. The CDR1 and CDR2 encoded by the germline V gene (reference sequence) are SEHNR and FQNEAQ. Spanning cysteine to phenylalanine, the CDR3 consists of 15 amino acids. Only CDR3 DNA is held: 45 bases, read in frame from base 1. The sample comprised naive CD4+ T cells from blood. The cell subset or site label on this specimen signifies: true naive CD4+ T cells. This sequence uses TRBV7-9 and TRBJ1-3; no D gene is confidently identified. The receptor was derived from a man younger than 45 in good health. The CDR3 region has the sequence CASSLSGDSGNTIYF. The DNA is TGTGCCAGCAGCTTATCCGGGGATTCTGGAAACACCATATATTTT.